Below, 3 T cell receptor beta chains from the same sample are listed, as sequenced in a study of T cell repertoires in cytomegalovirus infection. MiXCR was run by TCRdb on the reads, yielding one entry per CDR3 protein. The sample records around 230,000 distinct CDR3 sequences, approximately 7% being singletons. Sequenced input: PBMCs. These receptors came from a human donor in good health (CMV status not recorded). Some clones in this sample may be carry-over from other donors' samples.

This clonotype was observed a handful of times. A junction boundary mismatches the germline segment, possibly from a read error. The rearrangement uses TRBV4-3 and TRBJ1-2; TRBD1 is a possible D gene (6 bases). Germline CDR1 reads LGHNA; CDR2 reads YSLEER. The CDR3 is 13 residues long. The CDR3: CASSQDRQGLILF. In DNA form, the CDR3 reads TGCGCCAGCAGCCAAGATCGGCAGGGGCTGATTCTATTC.

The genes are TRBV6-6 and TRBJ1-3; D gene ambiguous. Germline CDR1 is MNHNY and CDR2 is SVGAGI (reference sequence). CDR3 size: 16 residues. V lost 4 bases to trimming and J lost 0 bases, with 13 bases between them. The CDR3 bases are TGTGCCAGCAGTTTCAGCAGCGCGAGCTCTGGAAACACCATATATTTT. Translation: CASSFSSASSGNTIYF.

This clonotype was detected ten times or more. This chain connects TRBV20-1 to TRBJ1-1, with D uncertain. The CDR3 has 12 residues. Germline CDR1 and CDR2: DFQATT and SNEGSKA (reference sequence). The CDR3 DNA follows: TGCATTCCTGACATGGAGAACACTGAAGCTTTCTTT. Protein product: CIPDMENTEAFF.